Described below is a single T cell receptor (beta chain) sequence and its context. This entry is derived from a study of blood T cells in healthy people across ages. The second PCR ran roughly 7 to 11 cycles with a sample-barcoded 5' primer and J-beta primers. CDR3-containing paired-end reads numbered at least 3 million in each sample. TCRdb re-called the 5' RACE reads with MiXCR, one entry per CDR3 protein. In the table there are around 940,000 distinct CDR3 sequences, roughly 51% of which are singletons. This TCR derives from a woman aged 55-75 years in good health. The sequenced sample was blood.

This CDR3 reads CSAGPGTRSSYEQYF. The CDR3 DNA sequence: TGCAGTGCCGGACCCGGGACTAGGAGCTCCTACGAGCAGTACTTC. The chain uses TRBV20-1 and TRBJ2-7, with 8 bases matching TRBD2. Trimming at V came to 6 bases and at J to 0 bases, leaving 10 bases not matched to a gene. The germline gives CDR1 DFQATT, CDR2 SNEGSKA (reference sequence). The length of the CDR3 is 15 residues.